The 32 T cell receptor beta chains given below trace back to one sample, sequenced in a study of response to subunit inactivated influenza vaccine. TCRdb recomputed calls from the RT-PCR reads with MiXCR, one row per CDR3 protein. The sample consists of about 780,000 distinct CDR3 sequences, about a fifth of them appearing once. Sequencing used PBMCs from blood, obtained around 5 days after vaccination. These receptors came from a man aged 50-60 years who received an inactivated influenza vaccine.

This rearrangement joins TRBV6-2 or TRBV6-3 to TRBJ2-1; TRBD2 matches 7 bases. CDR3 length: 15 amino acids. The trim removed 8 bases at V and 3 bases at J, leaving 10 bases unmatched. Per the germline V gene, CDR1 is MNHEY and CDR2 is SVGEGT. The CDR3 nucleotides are TGTGCCAGCGAGGAGCGCGGGACTAACTACAATGAGCAGTTCTTC. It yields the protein CASEERGTNYNEQFF.

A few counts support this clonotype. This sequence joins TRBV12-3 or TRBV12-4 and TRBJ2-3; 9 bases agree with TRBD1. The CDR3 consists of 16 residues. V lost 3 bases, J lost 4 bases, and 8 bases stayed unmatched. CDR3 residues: CASSFPLGQGPDTQYF. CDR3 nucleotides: TGTGCCAGCAGTTTTCCCCTCGGACAGGGGCCAGATACGCAGTATTTT.

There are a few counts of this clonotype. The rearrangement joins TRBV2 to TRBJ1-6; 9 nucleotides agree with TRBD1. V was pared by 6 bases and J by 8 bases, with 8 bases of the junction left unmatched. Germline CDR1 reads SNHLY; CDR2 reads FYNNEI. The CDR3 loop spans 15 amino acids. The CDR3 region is CASRTDRGGYSPLHF. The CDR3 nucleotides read TGTGCCAGCAGAACGGACAGGGGCGGATATTCACCCCTCCACTTT.

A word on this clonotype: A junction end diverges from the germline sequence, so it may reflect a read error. CDR3 protein: CSAWDRSQNIQCF. CDR3 coding DNA: TGCAGTGCTTGGGACAGGTCCCAAAACATTCAGTGCTTC. This chain joins TRBV20-1 and TRBJ2-4, with 8 bases matching TRBD1. The CDR3 runs 13 residues. Germline assignment: CDR1 DFQATT and CDR2 SNEGSKA (reference sequence).

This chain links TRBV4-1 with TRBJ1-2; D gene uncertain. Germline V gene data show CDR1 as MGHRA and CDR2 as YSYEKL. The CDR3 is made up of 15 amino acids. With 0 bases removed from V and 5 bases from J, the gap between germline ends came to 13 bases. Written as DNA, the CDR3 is TGCGCCAGCAGCCAAGATCCCCAGAGGATGTATGGCTACACCTTC. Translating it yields CASSQDPQRMYGYTF.

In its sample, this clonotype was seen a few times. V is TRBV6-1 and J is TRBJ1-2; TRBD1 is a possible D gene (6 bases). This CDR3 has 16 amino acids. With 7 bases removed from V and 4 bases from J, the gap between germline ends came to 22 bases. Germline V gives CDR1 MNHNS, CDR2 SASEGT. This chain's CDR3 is CASNIRQAPDFYGYTF. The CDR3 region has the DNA TGTGCCAGCAACATAAGACAGGCCCCAGATTTCTATGGCTACACCTTC.

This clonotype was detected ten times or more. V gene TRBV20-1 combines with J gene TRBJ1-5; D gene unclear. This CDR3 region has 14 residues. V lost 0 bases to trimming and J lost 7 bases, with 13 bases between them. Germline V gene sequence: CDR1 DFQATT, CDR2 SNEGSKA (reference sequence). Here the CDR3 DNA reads TGCAGTGCTAGAGATAGGAGGTATGGGCAGCCCCAGCATTTT. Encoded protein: CSARDRRYGQPQHF.

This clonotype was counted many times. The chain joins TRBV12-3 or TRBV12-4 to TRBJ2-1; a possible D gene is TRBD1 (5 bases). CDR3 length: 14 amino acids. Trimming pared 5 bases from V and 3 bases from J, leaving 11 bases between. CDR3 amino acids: CASSISQGYNEQFF. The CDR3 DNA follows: TGTGCCAGCAGTATATCCCAGGGCTACAATGAGCAGTTCTTC.

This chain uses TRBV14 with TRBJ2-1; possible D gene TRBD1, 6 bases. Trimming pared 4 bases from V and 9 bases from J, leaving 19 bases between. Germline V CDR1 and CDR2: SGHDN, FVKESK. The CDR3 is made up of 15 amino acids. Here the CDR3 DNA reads TGTGCCAGCAGCCCGCGTCAAACAGGGTTGAGTGAGCAGTTCTTC. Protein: CASSPRQTGLSEQFF.

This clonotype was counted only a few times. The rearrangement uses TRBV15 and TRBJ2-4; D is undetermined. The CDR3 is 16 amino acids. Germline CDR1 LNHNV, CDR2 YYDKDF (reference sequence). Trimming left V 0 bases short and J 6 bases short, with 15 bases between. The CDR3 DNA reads TGTGCCACCAGCAGAGATTATGGGGTCACGGGAAACATTCAGTACTTC. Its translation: CATSRDYGVTGNIQYF.

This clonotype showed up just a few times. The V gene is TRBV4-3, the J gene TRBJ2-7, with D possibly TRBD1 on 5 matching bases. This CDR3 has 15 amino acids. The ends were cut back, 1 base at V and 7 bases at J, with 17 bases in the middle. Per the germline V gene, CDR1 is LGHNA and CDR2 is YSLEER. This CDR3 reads CASSQVRGGVWEQYF. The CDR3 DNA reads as TGCGCCAGCAGCCAAGTTAGGGGTGGGGTGTGGGAGCAGTACTTC.

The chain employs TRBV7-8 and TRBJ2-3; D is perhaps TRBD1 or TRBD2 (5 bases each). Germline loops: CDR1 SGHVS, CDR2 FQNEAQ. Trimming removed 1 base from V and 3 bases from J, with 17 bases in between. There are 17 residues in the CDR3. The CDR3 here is CASSLGTLIGGTDTQYF. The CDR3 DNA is TGTGCCAGCAGCTTAGGGACGCTCATTGGGGGAACAGATACGCAGTATTTT. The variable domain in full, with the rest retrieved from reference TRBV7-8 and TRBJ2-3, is GAGVSQSPRYKVAKRGQDVALRCDPISGHVSLFWYQQALGQGPEFLTYFQNEAQLDKSGLPSDRFFAERPEGSVSTLKIQRTQQEDSAVYLCASSLGTLIGGTDTQYFGPGTRLTVL.

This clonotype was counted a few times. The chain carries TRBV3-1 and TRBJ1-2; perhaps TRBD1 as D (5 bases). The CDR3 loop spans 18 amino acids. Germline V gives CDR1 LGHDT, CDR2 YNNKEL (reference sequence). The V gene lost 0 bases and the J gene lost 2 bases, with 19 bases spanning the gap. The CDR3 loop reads CASSQEGGGLSKNYGYTF. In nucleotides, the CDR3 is TGTGCCAGCAGCCAAGAAGGCGGGGGTCTCAGTAAGAACTATGGCTACACCTTC.

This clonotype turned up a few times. CDR3 DNA sequence: TGTGCCAGCGGGCGCAGGGTTGGTGAGCAGTACTTC. Residues: CASGRRVGEQYF. The chain uses TRBV2 and TRBJ2-7, with D tentatively TRBD1 (5 bases). This CDR3 contains 12 residues. V lost 8 bases and J 7 bases, leaving 15 bases between the germline ends. Germline values: CDR1 SNHLY, CDR2 FYNNEI. The variable domain in full, completed from reference TRBV2 and TRBJ2-7, reads EPEVTQTPSHQVTQMGQEVILRCVPISNHLYFYWYRQILGQKVEFLVSFYNNEISEKSEIFDDQFSVERPDGSNFTLKIRSTKLEDSAMYFCASGRRVGEQYFGPGTRLTVT.

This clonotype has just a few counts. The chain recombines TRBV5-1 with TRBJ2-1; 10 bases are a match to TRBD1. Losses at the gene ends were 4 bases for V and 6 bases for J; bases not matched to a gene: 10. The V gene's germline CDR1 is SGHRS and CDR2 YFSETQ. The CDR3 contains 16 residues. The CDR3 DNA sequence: TGCGCCAGCAGCGCCCAGGGACAGGGGAGAAGCAATGAGCAGTTCTTC. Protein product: CASSAQGQGRSNEQFF.

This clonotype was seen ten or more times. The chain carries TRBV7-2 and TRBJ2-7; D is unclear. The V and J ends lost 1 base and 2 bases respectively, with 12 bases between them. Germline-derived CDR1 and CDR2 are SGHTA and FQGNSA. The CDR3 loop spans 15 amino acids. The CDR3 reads CASSLVFTVAYEQYF. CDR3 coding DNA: TGTGCCAGCAGCTTAGTTTTTACGGTGGCCTACGAGCAGTACTTC.

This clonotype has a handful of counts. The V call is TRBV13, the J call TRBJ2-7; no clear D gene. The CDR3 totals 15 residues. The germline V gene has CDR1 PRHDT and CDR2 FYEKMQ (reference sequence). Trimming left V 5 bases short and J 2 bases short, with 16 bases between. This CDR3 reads CASSPAGHNPYEQYF. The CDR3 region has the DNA TGTGCCAGCAGCCCTGCTGGCCACAATCCCTACGAGCAGTACTTC.

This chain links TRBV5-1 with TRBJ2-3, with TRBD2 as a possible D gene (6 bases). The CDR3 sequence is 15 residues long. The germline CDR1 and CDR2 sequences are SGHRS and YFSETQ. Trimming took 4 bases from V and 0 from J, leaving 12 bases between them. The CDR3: CASSVTGTSTDTQYF. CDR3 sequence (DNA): TGCGCCAGCAGCGTAACCGGGACTAGCACAGATACGCAGTATTTT.

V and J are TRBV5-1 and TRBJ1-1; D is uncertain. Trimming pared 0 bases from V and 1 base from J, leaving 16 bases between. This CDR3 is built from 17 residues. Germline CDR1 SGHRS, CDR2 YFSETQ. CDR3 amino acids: CASSLGRTGVGNTEAFF. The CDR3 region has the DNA TGCGCCAGCAGCTTGGGACGTACCGGGGTCGGGAACACTGAAGCTTTCTTT.

CDR3 protein: CASSSTGEYGYTF. CDR3 nucleotides: TGTGCCAGCAGTTCGACAGGGGAGTATGGCTACACCTTC. J is TRBJ1-2 and V is TRBV7-9, with 8 bases aligning to TRBD1. CDR3 size: 13 residues. V lost 6 bases and J lost 5; bases outside the gene matches: 5. Germline CDR1 SEHNR, CDR2 FQNEAQ (reference sequence). The whole variable domain, remainder taken from reference TRBV7-9 and TRBJ1-2, is DTGVSQNPRHKITKRGQNVTFRCDPISEHNRLYWYRQTLGQGPEFLTYFQNEAQLEKSRLLSDRFSAERPKGSFSTLEIQRTEQGDSAMYLCASSSTGEYGYTFGSGTRLTVV.

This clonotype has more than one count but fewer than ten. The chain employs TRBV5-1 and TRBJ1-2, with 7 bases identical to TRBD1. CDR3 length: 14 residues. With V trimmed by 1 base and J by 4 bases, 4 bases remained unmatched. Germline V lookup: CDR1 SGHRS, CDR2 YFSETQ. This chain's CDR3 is CASSLRQGGYGYTF. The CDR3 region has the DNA TGCGCCAGCAGCTTGCGACAGGGCGGCTATGGCTACACCTTC.

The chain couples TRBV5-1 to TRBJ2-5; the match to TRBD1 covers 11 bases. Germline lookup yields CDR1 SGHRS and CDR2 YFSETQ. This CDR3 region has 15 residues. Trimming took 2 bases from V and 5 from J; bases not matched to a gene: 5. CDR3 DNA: TGCGCCAGCAGCTTACGGACAGGGGGCCTTGAGACCCAGTACTTC. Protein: CASSLRTGGLETQYF.

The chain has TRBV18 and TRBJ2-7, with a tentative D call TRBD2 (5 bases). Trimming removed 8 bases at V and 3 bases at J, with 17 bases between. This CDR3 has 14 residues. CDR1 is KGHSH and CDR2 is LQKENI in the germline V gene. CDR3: CASRPAGRVYEQYF. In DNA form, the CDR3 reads TGTGCCAGCCGCCCGGCGGGTAGGGTCTACGAGCAGTACTTC.

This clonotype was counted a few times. CDR3 in amino acids: CASSLSNSQETQYF. The CDR3 nucleotides are TGTGCCAGCAGCCTCTCCAACTCCCAAGAGACCCAGTACTTC. The V gene is TRBV7-2, the J gene TRBJ2-5; unclear D gene. From germline, CDR1 is SGHTA and CDR2 FQGNSA. This CDR3 is built from 14 residues. Trimming removed 5 bases from V and 1 base from J, with 11 bases in between.

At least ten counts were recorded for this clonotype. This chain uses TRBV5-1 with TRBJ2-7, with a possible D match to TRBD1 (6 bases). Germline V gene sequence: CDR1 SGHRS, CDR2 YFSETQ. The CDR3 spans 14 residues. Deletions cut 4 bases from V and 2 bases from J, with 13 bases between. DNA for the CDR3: TGCGCCAGCAGCGGATCACAGGGTACCTACGAGCAGTACTTC. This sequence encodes CASSGSQGTYEQYF.

As DNA, the CDR3 is TGTGCCAGCAGTGCGGACAGGGCTGCAGATACGCAGTATTTT. Amino acids: CASSADRAADTQYF. V and J are TRBV2 and TRBJ2-3; TRBD1 matches 8 bases. V was pared by 4 bases and J by 4 bases, with 4 bases of the junction left unmatched. CDR3 size: 14 residues. Germline V gives CDR1 SNHLY, CDR2 FYNNEI.

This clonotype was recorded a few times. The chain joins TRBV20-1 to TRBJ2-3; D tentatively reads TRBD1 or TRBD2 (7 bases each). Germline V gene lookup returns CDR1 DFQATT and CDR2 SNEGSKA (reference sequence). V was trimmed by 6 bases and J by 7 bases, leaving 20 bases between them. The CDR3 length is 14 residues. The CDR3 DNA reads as TGCAGTGCCACCGTCGGGGGGACAGACAATACGCAGTATTTT. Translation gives CSATVGGTDNTQYF.

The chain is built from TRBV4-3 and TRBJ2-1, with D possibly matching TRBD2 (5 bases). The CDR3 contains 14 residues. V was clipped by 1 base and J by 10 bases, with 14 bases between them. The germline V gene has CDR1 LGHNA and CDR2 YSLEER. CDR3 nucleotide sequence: TGCGCCAGCAGCCAAGCCACTCGGGAAAGCGAGCAGTTCTTC. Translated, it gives CASSQATRESEQFF.

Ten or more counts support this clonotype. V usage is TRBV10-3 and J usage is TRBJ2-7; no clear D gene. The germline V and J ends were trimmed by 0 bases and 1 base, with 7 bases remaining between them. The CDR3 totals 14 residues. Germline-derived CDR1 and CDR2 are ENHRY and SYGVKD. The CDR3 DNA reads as TGTGCCATCAGTGAGTCGGGTGGGTCCTACGAGCAGTACTTC. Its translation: CAISESGGSYEQYF.

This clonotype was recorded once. The CDR3 reads CASSIILGQGHEQFF. The CDR3, as DNA: TGTGCCAGCAGCATTATACTGGGACAGGGGCATGAGCAGTTCTTC. The chain links TRBV7-9 to TRBJ2-1, with TRBD1 matching 10 bases. This CDR3 contains 15 residues. Germline V gene lookup returns CDR1 SEHNR and CDR2 FQNEAQ (reference sequence). J was trimmed by 8 bases and V by 5 bases; bases with no gene match: 9.

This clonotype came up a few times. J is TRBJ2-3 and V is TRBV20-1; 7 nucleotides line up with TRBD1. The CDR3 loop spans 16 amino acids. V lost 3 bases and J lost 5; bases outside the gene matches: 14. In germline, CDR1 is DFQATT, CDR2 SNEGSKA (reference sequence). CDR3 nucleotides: TGCAGTGCTAGCTCCGCCCGACAGGGTGCGGGAGATACGCAGTATTTT. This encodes CSASSARQGAGDTQYF.

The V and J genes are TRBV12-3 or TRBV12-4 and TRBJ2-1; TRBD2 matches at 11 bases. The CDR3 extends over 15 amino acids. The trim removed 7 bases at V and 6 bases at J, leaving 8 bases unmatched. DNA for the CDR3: TGTGCCAGCACCCTTAGCGGGGGGGCCCGCAATGAGCAGTTCTTC. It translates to CASTLSGGARNEQFF.